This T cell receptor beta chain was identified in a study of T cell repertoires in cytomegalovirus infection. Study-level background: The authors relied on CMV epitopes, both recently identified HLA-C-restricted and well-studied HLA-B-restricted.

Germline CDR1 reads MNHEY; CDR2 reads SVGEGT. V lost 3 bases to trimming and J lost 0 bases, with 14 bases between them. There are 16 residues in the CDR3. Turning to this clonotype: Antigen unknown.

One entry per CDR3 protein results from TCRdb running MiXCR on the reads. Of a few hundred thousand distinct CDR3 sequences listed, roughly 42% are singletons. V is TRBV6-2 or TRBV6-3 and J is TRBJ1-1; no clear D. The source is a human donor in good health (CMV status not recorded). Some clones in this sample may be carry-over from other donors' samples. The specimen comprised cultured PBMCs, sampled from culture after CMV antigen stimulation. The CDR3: CASSYRSATLNTEAFF. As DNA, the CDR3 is TGTGCCAGCAGTTATAGGTCTGCCACCCTGAACACTGAAGCTTTCTTT.